This TCR beta chain is drawn from a study of cytomegalovirus exposure and HLA in healthy donors. Study outcomes and limitations: Donors were assumed by presence/absence analyses to have roughly uniform sequencing depth. In vitro, a few CMV-associated chains proved specific for CMV antigens. Most TCR beta V segments were productive about 90% or about 30% of the time in an earlier analysis.

13 Jbeta primers and 60 Vbeta primers were used for the PCR. Data came from immunoSEQ multiplex PCR; TCRdb stores just in-frame clones and leaves some out. The repertoire includes around 200,000 clones, 82% of them detected once, and less than 3% sits in the top ten. Deletions cut 7 bases from V and 6 bases from J, with 12 bases between. Germline values: CDR1 SQVTM, CDR2 ANQGSEA. The CDR3 has 11 amino acids. Samples came from healthy bone marrow donors. This clone came up once. Its antigen is undetermined. The sequence was obtained from a woman in her 40s in good health and CMV-seronegative. Sequencing was carried out using PBMCs. V is TRBV29-1 and J is TRBJ1-1; maybe TRBD1 (6 bases). CDR3 region: CSARDISEAFF. Here the CDR3 DNA reads TGCAGCGCAAGGGACATTTCTGAAGCTTTCTTT.